These 22 T cell receptor beta chains were all obtained from the same sample, sequenced in a study of regulatory T cells in long-lasting Graves disease. Time point described: newly diagnosed GD, antithyroid drugs for less than 3 months. With RNA extracted from PBMCs as input, the TCR library was made. Libraries of TCR beta came from iRepertoire HTBI primers plus Arm-PCR of CDR3 regions. TCRdb analysed the multiplex PCR reads with MiXCR anew, one entry per CDR3 protein. This sample yields 400,000 to 500,000 distinct CDR3 sequences, of which about 16% are seen a single time; about 23% belongs to the top ten. The same sample was also studied in work on T cells in Graves' hyperthyroidism and ophthalmopathy.

The sequencing here drew on peripheral blood mononuclear cells (PBMCs), taken at new diagnosis, from a patient treated with antithyroid drugs. These receptors all come from a woman between 18 and 29 years old with Graves disease.

Many counts were recorded for this clonotype. V and J are TRBV27 and TRBJ2-3; 8 positions agree with TRBD1. The CDR3 length is 13 residues. Germline V gene lookup returns CDR1 MNHEY and CDR2 SMNVEV (reference sequence). V gave up 6 bases and J gave up 3 bases; unmatched junction bases: 2. This CDR3 is CASRDRVTDTQYF. The CDR3 DNA reads as TGTGCCAGCAGGGACAGGGTTACAGATACGCAGTATTTT.

In its sample, this clonotype was seen many times. The chain links TRBV6-2 or TRBV6-3 to TRBJ2-7, with no clear D. The germline CDR1 and CDR2 sequences are MNHEY and SVGEGT. The V and J ends lost 6 bases and 0 bases respectively, with 18 bases between them. This CDR3 has 16 residues. DNA of the CDR3: TGTGCCAGCAGAAATACTCGCACACCCACCTCCTACGAGCAGTACTTC. Its translation: CASRNTRTPTSYEQYF.

About this clonotype itself: The germline gene is not matched at one end of the junction; a read error may be the cause. The J gene is TRBJ2-5, the V gene TRBV7-7; TRBD2 matches 10 bases. The CDR3 consists of 16 residues. Per the germline V gene, CDR1 is SSHAT and CDR2 is FNYEAQ (reference sequence). CDR3 in amino acids: CASSLAPSGRAQTQYF. CDR3 sequence (DNA): TGTGCTAGCAGCTTAGCGCCCAGCGGGAGGGCTCAGACCCAGTACTTC.

This clonotype was seen ten or more times. This chain uses TRBV11-3 with TRBJ2-7; 9 bases fit TRBD2. J lost 1 base, V lost 1 base, and 11 bases had no gene match. CDR1 and CDR2 (germline): SGHNT, YENEEA. The CDR3 loop spans 18 amino acids. The CDR3 DNA sequence: TGTGCCAGCAGCTTAGGCCCCCCACTAGCGGGCGGGTCCTACGAGCAGTACTTC. Protein sequence: CASSLGPPLAGGSYEQYF.

Only a few counts were recorded for this clonotype. The V gene is TRBV7-9, the J gene TRBJ1-1, with a tentative D call TRBD1 (5 bases). V shed 3 bases and J shed 3 bases, with 11 bases lying between them. This CDR3 region has 14 residues. Germline values: CDR1 SEHNR, CDR2 FQNEAQ (reference sequence). Here the CDR3 DNA reads TGTGCCAGCAGCTTCGGGGGTCAAGACACTGAAGCTTTCTTT. This encodes CASSFGGQDTEAFF.

Of note for this clonotype: Given a much more abundant clone one base away, this may be a read error. The V call is TRBV5-1, the J call TRBJ2-4, with D tentatively TRBD2 (5 bases). The V end lost 4 bases, the J end lost 13 bases, and 24 bases lay between the germline ends. Germline values: CDR1 SGHRS, CDR2 YFSETQ. CDR3 length equals 15 residues. This CDR3 is CASSPRELSYNEQYF. For the CDR3, the DNA is TGCGCCAGCAGCCCAAGGGAGCTCTCCTACAATGAGCAGTACTTC. The complete variable domain, with remaining parts taken from reference TRBV5-1 and TRBJ2-4, reads KAGVTQTPRYLIKTRGQQVTLSCSPISGHRSVSWYQQTPGQGLQFLFEYFSETQRNKGNFPGRFSGRQFSNSRSEMNVSTLELGDSALYLCASSPRELSYNEQYFGAGTRLSVL.

This clonotype has a handful of counts. V is TRBV5-6 and J is TRBJ1-6; maybe TRBD1 (5 bases). Germline-derived CDR1 and CDR2 are SGHDT and YYEEEE. V lost 2 bases and J lost 8, with 14 bases in between. CDR3 length: 15 residues. The CDR3 sequence is CASSLIDRTDSPLHF. The CDR3 bases are TGTGCCAGCAGCTTAATTGACAGAACCGATTCACCCCTCCACTTT.

This chain connects TRBV30 to TRBJ2-2; D remains ambiguous. CDR1 and CDR2 (germline): GTSNPN, SVGIG (reference sequence). Trimming removed 3 bases from V and 4 bases from J, with 6 bases in between. The CDR3 is 12 residues long. This CDR3 reads CAWSQATGELFF. The CDR3, as DNA: TGTGCCTGGAGCCAAGCCACCGGGGAGCTGTTTTTT.

The V and J genes are TRBV20-1 and TRBJ2-2; TRBD2 agrees at 8 bases. The ends lost 6 bases at V and 4 bases at J; junction bases unmatched: 10. The CDR3 length is 15 residues. The germline V gene encodes CDR1 DFQATT and CDR2 SNEGSKA (reference sequence). The CDR3 coding sequence is TGCAGTGCCCGGGGGGGAGTAGGGACCACCGGGGAGCTGTTTTTT. This gives the protein CSARGGVGTTGELFF.

This clonotype showed up many times. The J gene is TRBJ2-2, the V gene TRBV11-2; D is perhaps TRBD1 (6 bases). The CDR3 contains 15 residues. The germline gives CDR1 SGHAT, CDR2 FQNNGV. The V end was cut by 2 bases, the J end by 1 base, with 8 bases between. The CDR3: CASSLNRVNTGELFF. The DNA of the CDR3 is TGTGCCAGCAGCTTAAACAGGGTGAACACCGGGGAGCTGTTTTTT.

Many counts were recorded for this clonotype. The chain employs TRBV6-5 and TRBJ2-7; 11 bases map to TRBD2. The CDR3 spans 15 residues. The J segment lost 2 bases and the V segment lost 2 bases, leaving 2 bases of the junction unmatched. Germline V gene sequence: CDR1 MNHEY, CDR2 SVGAGI. CDR3 loop: CASSYGTSGTYEQYF. CDR3 coding DNA: TGTGCCAGCAGTTACGGGACTAGCGGAACCTACGAGCAGTACTTC.

This clonotype was detected ten times or more. V is TRBV2 and J is TRBJ2-3; D gene uncertain. The V gene's germline CDR1 is SNHLY and CDR2 FYNNEI. The CDR3 has 18 amino acids. V was cut by 1 base and J by 0 bases, with 17 bases left in between. The CDR3 reads CASSEVYVVLSSTDTQYF. The CDR3 DNA reads TGTGCCAGCAGTGAAGTGTACGTGGTTTTATCTAGCACAGATACGCAGTATTTT.

This clonotype was observed many times. The rearrangement joins TRBV6-2 or TRBV6-3 to TRBJ2-7; 9 nucleotides line up with TRBD2. V shed 6 bases and J 7 bases; nucleotides not matched to a gene: 16. CDR1 and CDR2 from the germline V gene are MNHEY and SVGEGT. The CDR3 extends over 16 amino acids. The CDR3 DNA sequence: TGTGCCAGCAGCTTCACCGAGGGGTGGCTAGCGGGAGAGCAGTACTTC. Protein: CASSFTEGWLAGEQYF.

In its sample, this clonotype was seen many times. The chain is built from TRBV6-2 or TRBV6-3 and TRBJ2-1; D perhaps matches TRBD1 (5 bases). Germline loops: CDR1 MNHEY, CDR2 SVGEGT. The CDR3 has 14 residues. V dropped 5 bases and J dropped 2 bases, with 10 bases sitting between them. This chain's CDR3 is CASSTTVPYNEQFF. CDR3 DNA sequence: TGTGCCAGCAGTACGACAGTTCCCTACAATGAGCAGTTCTTC.

This clonotype came up many times. The chain employs TRBV6-4 and TRBJ2-3, with a tentative D call TRBD2 (6 bases). Trimming took off 3 bases at V and 2 bases at J, with 6 bases between the two ends. CDR1 and CDR2 from the germline V gene are MRHNA and SNTAGT. This CDR3 has 13 amino acids. The CDR3 loop reads CASSERDTDTQYF. CDR3 DNA: TGTGCCAGCAGTGAGCGGGACACAGATACGCAGTATTTT.

This clonotype showed up just a few times. The V and J genes are TRBV7-2 and TRBJ2-1; TRBD2 aligns across 8 bases. Trimming at V came to 0 bases and at J to 3 bases, leaving 7 bases not matched to a gene. Per germline, CDR1 SGHTA and CDR2 FQGNSA. The CDR3 length is 17 residues. The CDR3 reads CASSLAKSGRFYNEQFF. The CDR3 nucleotides read TGTGCCAGCAGCTTAGCCAAAAGCGGGAGATTCTACAATGAGCAGTTCTTC.

This clonotype has a count of ten or more. The rearrangement links TRBV6-1 to TRBJ2-1; maybe TRBD2 (5 bases). V dropped 6 bases and J dropped 0 bases, with 9 bases sitting between them. This CDR3 region has 14 residues. The germline CDR1 and CDR2 sequences are MNHNS and SASEGT. CDR3: CASRVRDSYNEQFF. The CDR3 coding sequence is TGTGCCAGCAGGGTCCGGGACTCCTACAATGAGCAGTTCTTC.

This clonotype was counted many times. This chain connects TRBV11-3 to TRBJ1-2; D uncertain. Germline V gene lookup returns CDR1 SGHNT and CDR2 YENEEA. The CDR3 runs 11 residues. Trimming stripped 4 bases from V and 8 bases from J, with 8 bases between. CDR3 sequence: CASSSIWGYTF. The CDR3, as DNA: TGTGCCAGCAGCTCAATCTGGGGCTACACCTTC.

V is TRBV5-1 and J is TRBJ2-1, with 9 bases that match TRBD2. V trimming: 4 bases; J trimming: 0 bases; junction bases outside the gene matches: 8. Germline values: CDR1 SGHRS, CDR2 YFSETQ. This CDR3 region has 17 residues. CDR3 amino acids: CASSELAGLSSYNEQFF. The CDR3 DNA is TGCGCCAGCAGCGAACTAGCGGGTCTTAGCTCCTACAATGAGCAGTTCTTC.

This clonotype was recorded many times. This chain joins TRBV20-1 and TRBJ2-1; D unclear. This CDR3 has 12 residues. The germline V gene encodes CDR1 DFQATT and CDR2 SNEGSKA (reference sequence). Deletions cut 6 bases from V and 4 bases from J, with 10 bases between. This CDR3 reads CSAARTYNEQFF. CDR3 in DNA: TGCAGTGCCGCACGGACGTACAATGAGCAGTTCTTC.

At least ten counts were recorded for this clonotype. The rearrangement uses TRBV6-1 and TRBJ1-5, with D hard to call. Germline CDR1 is MNHNS and CDR2 is SASEGT. Deletions cut 6 bases from V and 2 bases from J, with 20 bases between. This CDR3 spans 17 amino acids. The CDR3 protein is CASREDGVPVGNQPQHF. As DNA, the CDR3 is TGTGCCAGCAGGGAGGACGGGGTGCCGGTTGGCAATCAGCCCCAGCATTTT.

This clonotype was counted ten times or more. The chain has TRBV7-2 and TRBJ2-1; the D call may be TRBD1 or TRBD2 (7 bases each). CDR1 is SGHTA and CDR2 is FQGNSA in the germline V gene. The length of the CDR3 is 16 residues. V shed 1 base and J shed 0 bases, with 10 bases lying between them. The CDR3 DNA reads as TGTGCCAGCAGCTTAGGGGAGGGGGCCTCCTACAATGAGCAGTTCTTC. Translation gives CASSLGEGASYNEQFF. Complete variable domain (other parts from reference TRBV7-2 and TRBJ2-1): GAGVSQSPSNKVTEKGKDVELRCDPISGHTALYWYRQSLGQGLEFLIYFQGNSAPDKSGLPSDRFSAERTGGSVSTLTIQRTQQEDSAVYLCASSLGEGASYNEQFFGPGTRLTVL.